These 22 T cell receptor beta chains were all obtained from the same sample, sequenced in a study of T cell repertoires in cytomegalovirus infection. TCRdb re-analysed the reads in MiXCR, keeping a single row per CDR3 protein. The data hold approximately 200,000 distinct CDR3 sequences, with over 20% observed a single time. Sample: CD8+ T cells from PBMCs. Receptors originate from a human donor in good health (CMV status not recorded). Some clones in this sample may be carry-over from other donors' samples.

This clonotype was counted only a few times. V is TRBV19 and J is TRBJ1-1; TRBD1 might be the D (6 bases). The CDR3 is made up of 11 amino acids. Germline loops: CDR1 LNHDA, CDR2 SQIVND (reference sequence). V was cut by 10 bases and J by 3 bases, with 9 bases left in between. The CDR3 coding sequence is TGTGCCACGGGACAAGACACTGAAGCTTTCTTT. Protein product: CATGQDTEAFF.

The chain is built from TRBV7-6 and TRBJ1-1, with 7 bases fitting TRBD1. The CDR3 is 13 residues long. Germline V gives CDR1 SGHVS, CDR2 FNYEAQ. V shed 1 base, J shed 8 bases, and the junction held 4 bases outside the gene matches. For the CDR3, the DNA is TGTGCCAGCAGCTTAGTGGTAGGGGGCGAAGCTTTCTTT. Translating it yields CASSLVVGGEAFF.

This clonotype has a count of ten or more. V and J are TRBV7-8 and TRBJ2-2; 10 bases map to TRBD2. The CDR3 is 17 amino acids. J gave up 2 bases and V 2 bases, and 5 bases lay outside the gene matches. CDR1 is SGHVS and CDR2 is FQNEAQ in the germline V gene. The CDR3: CASSLMPSGGNTGELFF. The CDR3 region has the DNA TGTGCCAGCAGCTTAATGCCTAGCGGGGGAAACACCGGGGAGCTGTTTTTT.

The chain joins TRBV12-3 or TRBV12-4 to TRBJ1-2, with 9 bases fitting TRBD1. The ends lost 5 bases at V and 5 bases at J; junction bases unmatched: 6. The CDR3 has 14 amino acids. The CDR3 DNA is TGTGCCAGCAGTCCAACAGGGACAGGGTATGGCTACACCTTC. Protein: CASSPTGTGYGYTF.

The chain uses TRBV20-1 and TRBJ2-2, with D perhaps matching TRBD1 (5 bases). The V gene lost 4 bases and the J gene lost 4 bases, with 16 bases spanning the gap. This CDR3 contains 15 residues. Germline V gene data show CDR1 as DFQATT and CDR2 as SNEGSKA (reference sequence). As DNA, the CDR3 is TGCAGTGCTACCTCGGCCAGGGTTGCCACCGGGGAGCTGTTTTTT. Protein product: CSATSARVATGELFF.

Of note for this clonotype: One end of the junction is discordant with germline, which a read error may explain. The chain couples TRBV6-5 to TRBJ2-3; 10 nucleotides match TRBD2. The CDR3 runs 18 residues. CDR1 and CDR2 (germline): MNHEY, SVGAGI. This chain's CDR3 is CAGRSDPQRGGGTDTQYF. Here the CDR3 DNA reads TGTGCCGGCAGATCCGACCCACAGCGGGGGGGGGGCACAGATACGCAGTATTTT.

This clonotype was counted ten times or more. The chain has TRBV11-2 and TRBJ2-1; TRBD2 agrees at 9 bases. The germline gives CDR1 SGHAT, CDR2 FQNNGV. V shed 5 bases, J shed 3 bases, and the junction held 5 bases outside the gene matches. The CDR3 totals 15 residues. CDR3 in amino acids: CASSPGTSFYNEQFF. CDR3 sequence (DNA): TGTGCCAGCAGCCCGGGGACTAGCTTCTACAATGAGCAGTTCTTC.

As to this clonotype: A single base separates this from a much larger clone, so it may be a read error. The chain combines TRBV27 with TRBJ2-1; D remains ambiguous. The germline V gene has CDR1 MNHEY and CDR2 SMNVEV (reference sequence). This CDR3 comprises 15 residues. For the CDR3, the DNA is TGTGCCAGCAGTTCCGACGGCAGCTCCTTCAATGAGCAGTTCTTC. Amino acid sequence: CASSSDGSSFNEQFF.

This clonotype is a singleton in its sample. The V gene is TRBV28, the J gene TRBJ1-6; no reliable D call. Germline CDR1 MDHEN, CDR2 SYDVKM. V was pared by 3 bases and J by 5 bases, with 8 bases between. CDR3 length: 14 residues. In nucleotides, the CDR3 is TGTGCCAGCAGTTTGTCCCTGGATAATTCACCCCTCCACTTT. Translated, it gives CASSLSLDNSPLHF.

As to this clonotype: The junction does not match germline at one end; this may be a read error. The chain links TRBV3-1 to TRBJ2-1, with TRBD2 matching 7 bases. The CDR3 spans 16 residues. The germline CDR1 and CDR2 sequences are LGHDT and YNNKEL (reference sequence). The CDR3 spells CASSQGLADYYNEQFF. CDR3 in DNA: TGTGCCAGCAGCCAAGGGCTAGCGGATTACTACAATGAACAGTTCTTC.

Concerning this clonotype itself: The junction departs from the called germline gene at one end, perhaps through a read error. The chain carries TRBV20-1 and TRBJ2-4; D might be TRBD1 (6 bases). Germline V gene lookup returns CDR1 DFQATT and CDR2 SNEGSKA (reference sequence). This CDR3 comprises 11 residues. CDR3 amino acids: CGAPQGHIQYF. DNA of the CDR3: TGCGGTGCACCACAGGGCCACATTCAGTACTTC.

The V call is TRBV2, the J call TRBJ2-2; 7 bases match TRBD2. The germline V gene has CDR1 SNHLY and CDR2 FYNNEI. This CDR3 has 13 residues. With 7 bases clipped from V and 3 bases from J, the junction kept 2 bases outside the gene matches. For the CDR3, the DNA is TGTGCCAGCAATCGGGGGGACACCGGGGAGCTGTTTTTT. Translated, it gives CASNRGDTGELFF.

The CDR3 region has the DNA TGTGCCTGTCCGACTAGCGGGGGGAACCCCCCCTACAATGAGCAGTTCTTC. Encoded protein: CACPTSGGNPPYNEQFF. This chain connects TRBV30 to TRBJ2-1; 13 nucleotides agree with TRBD2. J was trimmed by 2 bases and V by 6 bases; bases with no gene match: 10. This CDR3 comprises 17 residues. Germline lookup yields CDR1 GTSNPN and CDR2 SVGIG (reference sequence).

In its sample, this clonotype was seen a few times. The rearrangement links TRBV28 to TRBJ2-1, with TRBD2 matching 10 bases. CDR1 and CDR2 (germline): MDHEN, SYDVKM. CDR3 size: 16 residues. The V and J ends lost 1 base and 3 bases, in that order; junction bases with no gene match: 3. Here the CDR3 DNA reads TGTGCCAGCAGTTTATTGACTAGCGGGCTCTACAATGAGCAGTTCTTC. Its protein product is CASSLLTSGLYNEQFF.

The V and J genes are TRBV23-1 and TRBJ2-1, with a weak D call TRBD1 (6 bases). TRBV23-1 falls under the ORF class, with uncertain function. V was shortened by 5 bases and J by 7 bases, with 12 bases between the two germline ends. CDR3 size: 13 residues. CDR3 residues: CASSWGHENEQFF. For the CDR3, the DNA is TGCGCCAGCAGTTGGGGACATGAGAATGAGCAGTTCTTC.

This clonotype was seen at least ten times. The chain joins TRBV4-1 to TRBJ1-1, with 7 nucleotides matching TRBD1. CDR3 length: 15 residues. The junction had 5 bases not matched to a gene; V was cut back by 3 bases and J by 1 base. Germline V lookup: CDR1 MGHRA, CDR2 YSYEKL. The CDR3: CASSQTGMGNTEAFF. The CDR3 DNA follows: TGCGCCAGCAGCCAGACAGGGATGGGGAACACTGAAGCTTTCTTT.

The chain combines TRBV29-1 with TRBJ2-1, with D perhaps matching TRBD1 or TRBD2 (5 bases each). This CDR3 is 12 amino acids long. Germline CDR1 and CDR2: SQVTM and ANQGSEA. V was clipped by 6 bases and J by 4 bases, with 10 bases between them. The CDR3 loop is CSVGWGYNEQFF. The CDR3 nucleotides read TGCAGCGTGGGCTGGGGGTACAATGAGCAGTTCTTC.

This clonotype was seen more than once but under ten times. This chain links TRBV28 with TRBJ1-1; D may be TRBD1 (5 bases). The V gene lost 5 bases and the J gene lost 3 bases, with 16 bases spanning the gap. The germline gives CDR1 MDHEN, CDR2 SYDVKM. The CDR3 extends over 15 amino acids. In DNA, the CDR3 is TGTGCCAGCAGTCGGGGGTGGGGGGATTACACTGAAGCTTTCTTT. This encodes CASSRGWGDYTEAFF.

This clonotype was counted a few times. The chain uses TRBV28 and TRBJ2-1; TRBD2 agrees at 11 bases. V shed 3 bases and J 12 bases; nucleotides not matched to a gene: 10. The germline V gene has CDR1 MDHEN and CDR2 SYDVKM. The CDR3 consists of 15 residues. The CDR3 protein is CASSFLAGGRKGQFF. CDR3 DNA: TGTGCCAGCAGTTTCCTAGCGGGGGGCCGAAAGGGGCAGTTCTTC.

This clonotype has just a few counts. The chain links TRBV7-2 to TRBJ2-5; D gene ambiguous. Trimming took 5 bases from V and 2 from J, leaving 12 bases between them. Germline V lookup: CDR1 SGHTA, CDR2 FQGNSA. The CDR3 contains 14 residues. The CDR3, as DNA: TGTGCCAGCAGCCCTTTGGACGCGCAAGAGACCCAGTACTTC. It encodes CASSPLDAQETQYF.

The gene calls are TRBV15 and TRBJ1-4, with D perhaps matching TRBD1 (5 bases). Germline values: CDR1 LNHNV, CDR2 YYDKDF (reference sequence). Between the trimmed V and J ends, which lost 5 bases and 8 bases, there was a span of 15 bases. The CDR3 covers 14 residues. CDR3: CATSRDVWKEKLFF. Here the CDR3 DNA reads TGTGCCACCAGCCGGGACGTGTGGAAAGAAAAACTGTTTTTT. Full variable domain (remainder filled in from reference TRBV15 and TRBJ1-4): DAMVIQNPRYQVTQFGKPVTLSCSQTLNHNVMYWYQQKSSQAPKLLFHYYDKDFNNEADTPDNFQSRRPNTSFCFLDIRSPGLGDTAMYLCATSRDVWKEKLFFGSGTQLSVL.

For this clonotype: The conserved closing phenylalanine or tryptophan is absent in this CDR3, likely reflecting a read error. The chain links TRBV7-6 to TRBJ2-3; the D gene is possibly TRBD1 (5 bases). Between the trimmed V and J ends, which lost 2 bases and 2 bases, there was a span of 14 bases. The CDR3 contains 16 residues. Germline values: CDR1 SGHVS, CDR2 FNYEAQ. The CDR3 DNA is TGTGCCAGCAGCTTAAGTGTGGGGCTCCTCACAGATACGCAGTATTCT. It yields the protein CASSLSVGLLTDTQYS.